These T cell receptor beta chains were read from a single sample in a study of shared clonotypes between healthy human individuals. Produced via immunoSEQ multiplex PCR; TCRdb's table is partial and in-frame only. The sample shows about 980,000 clones, roughly 72% of them seen only once. Sequenced input: memory CD4+ T cells sorted from blood. The receptors were sampled from a man between 18 and 35 years old in good health. The CDR3 runs from the conserved cysteine through the conserved F or W. A D gene is named only where the DNA matches it firmly. Expanded clones get a size class; other rows say once, few or many, or leave the size out.

D gene	V gene	clone size	J gene	CDR3 protein	CDR3 DNA
NA	TRBV5-6	NA	TRBJ2-7	CASSWEHEQYF	TGTGCCAGCAGCTGGGAACACGAGCAGTACTTC
NA	TRBV29-1	NA	TRBJ1-2	CSVGGVTNYGYTF	TGCAGCGTTGGAGGGGTAACCAACTATGGCTACACCTTC
NA	TRBV19	NA	TRBJ2-7	CASSIGDKAYEQYF	TGTGCCAGTAGTATAGGCGACAAAGCCTACGAGCAGTACTTC
TRBD1	TRBV6-1	NA	TRBJ1-4	CASSSETGGDEKLFF	TGTGCCAGCAGTTCCGAGACAGGGGGCGATGAAAAACTGTTTTTT
TRBD2	TRBV7-2	NA	TRBJ2-1	CASSSSGGSYNEQFF	TGTGCCAGCAGCTCAAGCGGGGGCTCCTACAATGAGCAGTTCTTC
NA	TRBV20-1	NA	TRBJ2-7	CSARQDIKQYF	TGCAGTGCTCGCCAGGACATCAAGCAGTACTTC
TRBD1	TRBV10-3	few	TRBJ2-6	CAISFGTGNSGANVLTF	TGTGCCATCAGCTTCGGGACAGGGAACTCTGGGGCCAACGTCCTGACTTTC
NA	TRBV18	NA	TRBJ1-6	CASSPPYLGSPLHF	TGTGCCAGCTCACCACCGTATCTTGGGTCACCCCTCCACTTT
NA	TRBV6-1	few	TRBJ1-6	CASTRSGGLNSPLHF	TGTGCCAGCACGCGAAGCGGGGGACTTAATTCACCCCTCCACTTT
TRBD2	TRBV28	NA	TRBJ2-1	CASSLSGTSSMGEQFF	TGTGCCAGCAGTTTATCCGGGACTAGCTCCATGGGTGAGCAGTTCTTC
NA	TRBV18	NA	TRBJ1-3	CASSNSRSAWDTIYF	TGTGCCAGCTCAAACTCGCGGTCCGCCTGGGACACCATATATTTT
NA	TRBV10-3	few	TRBJ2-2	CAISEGTGELFF	TGTGCCATCAGTGAGGGGACCGGGGAGCTGTTTTTT
TRBD1	TRBV29-1	few	TRBJ1-2	CSVAQGQNYGYTF	TGCAGCGTTGCACAGGGACAGAACTATGGCTACACCTTC
TRBD2	TRBV30	NA	TRBJ2-5	CAWKASGVGETQYF	TGTGCCTGGAAGGCCAGCGGGGTGGGAGAGACCCAGTACTTC
NA	TRBV4-2	NA	TRBJ2-3	CASSQEPGVSTQYF	TGTGCCAGCAGCCAGGAACCGGGCGTAAGTACGCAGTATTTT
NA	TRBV6-6	NA	TRBJ1-1	CASSKGREAFF	TGTGCCAGCAGTAAGGGCAGGGAAGCTTTCTTT
NA	TRBV7-2	NA	TRBJ2-7	CASSLGAGGAYEQYF	TGTGCCAGCAGCTTAGGGGCTGGCGGAGCCTACGAGCAGTACTTC
NA	TRBV7-6	NA	TRBJ1-4	CASSLNRVNEKLFF	TGTGCCAGCAGCTTGAACAGGGTAAATGAAAAACTGTTTTTT
NA	TRBV5-1	few	TRBJ1-1	CASSLEPGRTEAFF	TGCGCCAGCAGCTTGGAGCCGGGAAGAACTGAAGCTTTCTTT
TRBD1	TRBV6-6	NA	TRBJ1-2	CASSQGVVYGYTF	TGTGCCAGTAGCCAGGGGGTGGTTTATGGCTACACCTTC
NA	TRBV6-5	NA	TRBJ2-2	CASSAPAGNTGELFF	TGTGCCAGCAGTGCGCCGGCAGGGAACACCGGGGAGCTGTTTTTT
NA	TRBV10-3	NA	TRBJ2-5	CAISESASQETQYF	TGTGCCATCAGTGAGTCCGCCTCCCAAGAGACCCAGTACTTC
TRBD2	TRBV2	many	TRBJ2-7	CASTPSAGAVEQYF	TGTGCCAGCACCCCCTCCGCGGGAGCGGTCGAGCAGTACTTC
NA	TRBV28	NA	TRBJ1-1	CASSILTGREAFF	TGTGCCAGCAGTATCCTTACAGGGCGGGAAGCTTTCTTT
TRBD2	TRBV11-2	many	TRBJ2-1	CASSFSFGGGNNEQFF	TGTGCCAGCAGCTTTAGTTTTGGCGGGGGGAACAATGAGCAGTTCTTC
NA	TRBV5-6	NA	TRBJ2-2	CASSFQTVTGELFF	TGTGCCAGCAGCTTCCAGACAGTCACCGGGGAGCTGTTTTTT
NA	TRBV18	NA	TRBJ2-7	CASSPDRGSSYEQYF	TGTGCCAGCTCACCCGATAGGGGGAGCTCCTACGAGCAGTACTTC
NA	TRBV5-1	once	TRBJ1-2	CASSLIGGLTEGYTF	TGCGCCAGCAGCTTGATCGGGGGCTTGACGGAGGGCTACACCTTC
TRBD1	TRBV5-1	NA	TRBJ2-2	CASSPRQGVNPGELFF	TGCGCCAGCAGCCCCCGACAGGGAGTAAATCCCGGGGAGCTGTTTTTT
NA	TRBV28	NA	TRBJ2-7	CASSSGTGIYEQYF	TGTGCCAGCAGTTCTGGAACAGGGATCTACGAGCAGTACTTC
NA	TRBV2	NA	TRBJ2-1	CASSENNEQFF	TGTGCCAGCAGCGAGAACAATGAGCAGTTCTTC
TRBD2	TRBV2	NA	TRBJ2-4	CASLRGGPKNIQYF	TGTGCCAGCCTTCGCGGGGGGCCCAAAAACATTCAGTACTTC
NA	TRBV10-1	NA	TRBJ2-3	CASSESGRAHTQYF	TGCGCCAGCAGTGAGTCTGGCAGGGCCCATACGCAGTATTTT